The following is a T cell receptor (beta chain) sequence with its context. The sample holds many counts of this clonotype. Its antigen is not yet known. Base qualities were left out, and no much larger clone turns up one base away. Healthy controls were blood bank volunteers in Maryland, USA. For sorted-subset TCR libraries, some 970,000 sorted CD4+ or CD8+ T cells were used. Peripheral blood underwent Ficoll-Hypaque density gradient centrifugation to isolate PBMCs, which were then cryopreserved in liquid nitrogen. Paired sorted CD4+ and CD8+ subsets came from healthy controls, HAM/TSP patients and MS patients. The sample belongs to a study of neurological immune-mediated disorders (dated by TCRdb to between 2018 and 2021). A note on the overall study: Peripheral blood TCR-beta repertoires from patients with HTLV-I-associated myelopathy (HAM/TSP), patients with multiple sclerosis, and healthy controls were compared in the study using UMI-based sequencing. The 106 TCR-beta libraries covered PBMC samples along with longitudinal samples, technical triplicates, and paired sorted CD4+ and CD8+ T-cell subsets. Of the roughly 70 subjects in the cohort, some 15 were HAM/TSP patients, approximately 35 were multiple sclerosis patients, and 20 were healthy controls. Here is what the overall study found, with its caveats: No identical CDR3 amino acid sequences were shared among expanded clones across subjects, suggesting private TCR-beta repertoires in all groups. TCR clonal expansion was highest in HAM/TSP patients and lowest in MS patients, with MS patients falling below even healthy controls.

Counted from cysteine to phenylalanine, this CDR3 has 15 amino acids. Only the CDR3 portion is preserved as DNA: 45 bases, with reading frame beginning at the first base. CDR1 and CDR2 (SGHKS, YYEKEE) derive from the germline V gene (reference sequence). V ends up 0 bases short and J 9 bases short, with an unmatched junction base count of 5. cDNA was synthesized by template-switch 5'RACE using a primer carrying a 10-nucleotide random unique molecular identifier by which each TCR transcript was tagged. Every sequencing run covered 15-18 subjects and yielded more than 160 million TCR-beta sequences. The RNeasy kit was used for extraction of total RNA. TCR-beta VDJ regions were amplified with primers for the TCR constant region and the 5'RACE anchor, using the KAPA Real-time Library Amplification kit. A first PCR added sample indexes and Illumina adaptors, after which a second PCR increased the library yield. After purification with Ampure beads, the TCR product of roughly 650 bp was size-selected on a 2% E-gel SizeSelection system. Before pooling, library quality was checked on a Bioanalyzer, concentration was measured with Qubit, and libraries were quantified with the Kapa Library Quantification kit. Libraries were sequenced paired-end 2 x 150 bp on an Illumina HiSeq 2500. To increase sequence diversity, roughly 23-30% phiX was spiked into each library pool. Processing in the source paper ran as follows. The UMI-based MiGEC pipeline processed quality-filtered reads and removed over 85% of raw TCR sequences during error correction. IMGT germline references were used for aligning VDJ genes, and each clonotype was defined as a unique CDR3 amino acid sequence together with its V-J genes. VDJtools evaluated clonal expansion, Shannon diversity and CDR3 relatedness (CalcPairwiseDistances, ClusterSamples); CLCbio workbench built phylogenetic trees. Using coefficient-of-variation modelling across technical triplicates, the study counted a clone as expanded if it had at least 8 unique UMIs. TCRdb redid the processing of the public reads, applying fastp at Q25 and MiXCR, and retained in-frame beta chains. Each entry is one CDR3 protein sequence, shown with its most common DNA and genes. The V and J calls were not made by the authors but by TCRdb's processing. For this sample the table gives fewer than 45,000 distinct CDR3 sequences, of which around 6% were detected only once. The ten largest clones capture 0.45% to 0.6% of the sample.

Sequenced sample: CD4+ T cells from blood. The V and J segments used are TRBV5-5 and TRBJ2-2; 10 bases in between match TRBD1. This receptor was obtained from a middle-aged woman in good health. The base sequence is TGTGCCAGCAGCTTGGGACAGGGGGCCATGCGGGAGCTGTTTTTT. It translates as CASSLGQGAMRELFF.